In its sample, the clone carrying this T cell receptor beta chain was seen once. The data derive from a study of T cell changes during pregnancy in multiple sclerosis. The repertoire was sequenced with immunoSEQ multiplex PCR; TCRdb's copy has only in-frame clones and lacks some. The repertoire holds some 93,000 clones, with around 91% as singletons. The starting material was peripheral blood, obtained after pregnancy. The clonotype originates from a female donor in good health, enrolled as a control in a pregnancy study.

Here the CDR3 DNA reads TGTGCCAGCAGCGGGGGTTACGATGGCTACACCTTC. Translation gives CASSGGYDGYTF. This sequence joins TRBV6-5 and TRBJ1-2, with D possibly TRBD1 on 5 matching bases. The germline gives CDR1 MNHEY, CDR2 SVGAGI. The CDR3 runs 12 residues. Trimming stripped 6 bases from V and 6 bases from J, with 11 bases between.